This T cell receptor (beta chain) was sequenced during a study of T cell changes during pregnancy in multiple sclerosis. The table came from immunoSEQ multiplex PCR; TCRdb's copy has only in-frame clones and leaves some out. The table lists about 22,000 clones, roughly nine tenths of them singletons. Germline V gene lookup returns CDR1 SGHTA and CDR2 FQGNSA. This CDR3 has 15 residues. The V and J ends lost 2 bases and 4 bases respectively, with 9 bases between them. The origin of this receptor is a female donor in good health, enrolled as a control in a pregnancy study. The chain links TRBV7-2 to TRBJ2-6, with D perhaps TRBD2 (5 bases). The sample consisted of CD4+ T cells from peripheral blood mononuclear cells, taken in the third trimester of pregnancy. The CDR3 region is CASSLPGTGANVLTF. Here the CDR3 DNA reads TGTGCCAGCAGCTTACCGGGAACCGGGGCCAACGTCCTGACTTTC.